The 15 T cell receptor beta chains below were found in one sample sequenced in a study of blood T cell repertoires in COVID-19. Profiled with immunoSEQ multiplex PCR; TCRdb holds only in-frame clones, not every one. This sample has fewer than 700,000 clones, with 85% to 90% found just once. The sequenced sample was peripheral blood. These receptors all come from a woman in her forties or fifties with COVID-19, enrolled during active disease.

The chain employs TRBV28 and TRBJ1-2, with D possibly matching TRBD1 (5 bases). This CDR3 is 14 amino acids long. V was shortened by 5 bases and J by 8 bases, with 18 bases between the two germline ends. Germline V gene data show CDR1 as MDHEN and CDR2 as SYDVKM. DNA for the CDR3: TGTGCCAGCAGTCAACTCGGGGGAGTAGGAGGCTACACCTTC. Amino acids: CASSQLGGVGGYTF.

This clone was recorded many times. The chain carries TRBV5-6 and TRBJ2-2, with a weak D call TRBD1 (6 bases). The CDR3 extends over 15 amino acids. CDR1 and CDR2 from the germline V gene are SGHDT and YYEEEE. Trimming cost V 3 bases and J 5 bases, with 14 bases left between them. CDR3 DNA sequence: TGTGCCAGCAGCTCCTCCGGGACACTAACCGGGGAGCTGTTTTTT. Protein sequence: CASSSSGTLTGELFF.

The V call is TRBV2, the J call TRBJ2-1, with 13 bases matching TRBD2. The trim removed 2 bases at V and 12 bases at J, leaving 7 bases unmatched. The CDR3 length is 15 residues. The V gene's germline CDR1 is SNHLY and CDR2 FYNNEI. Written as DNA, the CDR3 is TGTGCCAGCAGTGAACTCACTAGCGGGGGGGTACGGCAGTTCTTC. Its protein product is CASSELTSGGVRQFF. Combining the CDR3 with reference TRBV2 and TRBJ2-1 gives the whole variable domain EPEVTQTPSHQVTQMGQEVILRCVPISNHLYFYWYRQILGQKVEFLVSFYNNEISEKSEIFDDQFSVERPDGSNFTLKIRSTKLEDSAMYFCASSELTSGGVRQFFGPGTRLTVL.

V and J are TRBV4-2 and TRBJ2-1, with D perhaps matching TRBD2 (6 bases). Per germline, CDR1 LGHNA and CDR2 YNFKEQ. This CDR3 spans 15 amino acids. The germline V and J ends were trimmed by 3 bases and 9 bases, with 18 bases remaining between them. CDR3 DNA sequence: TGTGCCAGCAGCCAGTCCGGGACGCCCGGGAGTGAGCAGTTCTTC. It yields the protein CASSQSGTPGSEQFF.

Of note for this clone: In the same sample, other DNA sequences code for this CDR3. The CDR3 reads CASSRGNTEAFF. CDR3 nucleotide sequence: TGTGCCAGCAGCCGGGGAAACACTGAAGCTTTCTTT. The chain uses TRBV7-9 and TRBJ1-1; D not certain. Germline V gene sequence: CDR1 SEHNR, CDR2 FQNEAQ (reference sequence). Trimming stripped 5 bases from V and 2 bases from J, with 6 bases between. There are 12 residues in the CDR3.

The chain joins TRBV5-6 to TRBJ2-1, with 10 bases that match TRBD2. Germline V CDR1 and CDR2: SGHDT, YYEEEE. The trim removed 4 bases at V and 7 bases at J, leaving 17 bases unmatched. The CDR3 has 18 amino acids. CDR3 nucleotides: TGTGCCAGCAGCCCAGCTCCGGGACTAGCGTCGGGCGTTAATGAGCAGTTCTTC. Residues: CASSPAPGLASGVNEQFF.

This chain connects TRBV19 to TRBJ1-3, with 7 nucleotides matching TRBD1. V lost 6 bases, J lost 4 bases, and 9 bases stayed unmatched. CDR3 length: 15 amino acids. Germline loops: CDR1 LNHDA, CDR2 SQIVND (reference sequence). The CDR3 sequence: CASRRDSRQGNTIYF. The CDR3 nucleotides read TGTGCCAGTAGAAGGGACAGCCGGCAGGGAAACACCATATATTTT.

The CDR3 reads CASSQVNRISPLHF. The CDR3 region has the DNA TGTGCCAGCAGCCAAGTGAACAGGATTTCACCCCTCCACTTT. The chain is built from TRBV3-1 (or the pseudogene TRBV3-2) and TRBJ1-6, with D tentatively TRBD1 (5 bases). V lost 1 base, J lost 9 bases, and 10 bases lay in between. The germline gives CDR1 LGHDT, CDR2 YNNKEL (reference sequence). This CDR3 comprises 14 residues.

This clone was observed a single time. The chain recombines TRBV21-1 with TRBJ2-7; no DNA check was done on the table's D call, TRBD1. TRBV21-1 is flagged as a pseudogene. This CDR3 region has 16 residues. CDR3 DNA sequence: TGTGCCAGCAGCAAATTATCTCAGGACAGGGGGAGGGAGCAGTACTTC. The encoded protein is CASSKLSQDRGREQYF.

This chain links TRBV6-5 with TRBJ1-2; tentative D call: TRBD1 (5 bases). This CDR3 comprises 15 residues. The germline V gene has CDR1 MNHEY and CDR2 SVGAGI. Trimming cost V 0 bases and J 8 bases, with 16 bases left between them. The CDR3 DNA reads TGTGCCAGCAGTTACTCGAGAGGCTCGGGGGGGGGCTACACCTTC. Protein: CASSYSRGSGGGYTF.

The V call is TRBV5-1, the J call TRBJ1-1; 9 nucleotides match TRBD1. This CDR3 has 15 residues. Germline V lookup: CDR1 SGHRS, CDR2 YFSETQ. J gave up 6 bases and V 5 bases, and 11 bases lay outside the gene matches. The DNA of the CDR3 is TGCGCCAGCAGTTTTACAGGGGGCGCAAGGGCTGAAGCTTTCTTT. It translates to CASSFTGGARAEAFF. The whole variable domain, remainder taken from reference TRBV5-1 and TRBJ1-1, is KAGVTQTPRYLIKTRGQQVTLSCSPISGHRSVSWYQQTPGQGLQFLFEYFSETQRNKGNFPGRFSGRQFSNSRSEMNVSTLELGDSALYLCASSFTGGARAEAFFGQGTRLTVV.

J is TRBJ2-5 and V is TRBV6-1, with TRBD1 as a possible D gene (6 bases). V gave up 2 bases and J gave up 5 bases, with 15 bases separating them. From germline, CDR1 is MNHNS and CDR2 SASEGT. The CDR3 has 15 amino acids. The CDR3 bases are TGTGCCAGCAGTGAATACCCCACAGGGTCGGAGACCCAGTACTTC. This sequence encodes CASSEYPTGSETQYF.

The chain uses TRBV19 and TRBJ1-6; D not resolved. The CDR3 has 16 amino acids. The germline CDR1 and CDR2 sequences are LNHDA and SQIVND (reference sequence). Trimming took off 6 bases at V and 10 bases at J, with 22 bases between the two ends. CDR3 sequence: CASRRASDIPWSPLHF. The CDR3 DNA follows: TGTGCCAGTAGGAGGGCGTCGGATATCCCTTGGTCACCCCTCCACTTT.

This clone was seen just once. The chain is built from TRBV30 and TRBJ2-7, with 15 bases that match TRBD2. This CDR3 has 16 amino acids. Germline CDR1 GTSNPN, CDR2 SVGIG (reference sequence). The V gene end was trimmed by 2 bases and the J gene end by 4 bases; junction bases not matched to a gene: 6. CDR3: CAWSRGLAGGRYEQYF. The CDR3 nucleotides are TGTGCCTGGAGTAGAGGACTAGCGGGGGGGCGGTACGAGCAGTACTTC.

The chain recombines TRBV10-3 with TRBJ2-3; 14 nucleotides match TRBD2. Germline CDR1 is ENHRY and CDR2 is SYGVKD. This CDR3 is built from 16 residues. With 5 bases clipped from V and 5 bases from J, the junction kept 6 bases outside the gene matches. This chain's CDR3 is CAISPGLAGAGDTQYF. The CDR3 DNA sequence: TGTGCCATCAGTCCGGGACTAGCGGGGGCGGGAGATACGCAGTATTTT.